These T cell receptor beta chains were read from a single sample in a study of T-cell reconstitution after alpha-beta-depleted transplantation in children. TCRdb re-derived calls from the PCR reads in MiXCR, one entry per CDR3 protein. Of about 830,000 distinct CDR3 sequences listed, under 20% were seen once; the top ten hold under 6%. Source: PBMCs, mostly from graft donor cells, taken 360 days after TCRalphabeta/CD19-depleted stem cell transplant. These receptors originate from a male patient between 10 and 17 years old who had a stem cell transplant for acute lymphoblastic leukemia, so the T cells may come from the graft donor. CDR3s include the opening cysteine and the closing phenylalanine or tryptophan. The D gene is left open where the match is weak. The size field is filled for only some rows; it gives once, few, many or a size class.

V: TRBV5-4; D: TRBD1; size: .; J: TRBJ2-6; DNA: TGTGCCAGCACCTTGGACAGGGTCTCTGGGGCCAACGTCCTGACTTTC; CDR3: CASTLDRVSGANVLTF
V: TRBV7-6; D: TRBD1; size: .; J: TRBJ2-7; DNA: TGTGCCAGCAGCGGAACAGGGGCCCCCTACGAGCAGTACTTC; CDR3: CASSGTGAPYEQYF
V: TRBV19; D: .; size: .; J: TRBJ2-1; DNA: TGTGCCAGTAGTATAGGGGGACCAAGGGAGCAGTTCTTC; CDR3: CASSIGGPREQFF
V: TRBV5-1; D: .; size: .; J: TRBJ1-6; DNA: TGCGCCAGCAGCTTTGTAGCGTTCGATTCACCCCTCCACTTT; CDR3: CASSFVAFDSPLHF
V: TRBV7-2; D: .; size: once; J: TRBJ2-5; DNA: TGTGCCAGCAGCCACCGGGGGCACCAATATTCGGAGACCCAGTACTTC; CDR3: CASSHRGHQYSETQYF
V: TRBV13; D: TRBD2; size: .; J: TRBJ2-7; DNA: TGTGCCAGCAGGCGACTAGCGACCTACGAGCAGTACTTC; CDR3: CASRRLATYEQYF
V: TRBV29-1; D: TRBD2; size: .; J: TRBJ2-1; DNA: TGCAGCGTTGAAGGCTACGGAGGGACCCTAGCGGGAGAAAATGAGCAGTTCTTC; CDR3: CSVEGYGGTLAGENEQFF
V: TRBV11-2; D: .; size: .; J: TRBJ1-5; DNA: TGTGCCAGCAGTCCAGGGTACACTCAGCCCCAGCATTTT; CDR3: CASSPGYTQPQHF
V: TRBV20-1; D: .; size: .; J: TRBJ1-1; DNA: TGCAGTGCTACACGGGCCCCGGGGGCTTTCTTT; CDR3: CSATRAPGAFF
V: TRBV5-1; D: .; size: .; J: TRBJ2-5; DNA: TGCGCCAGCAGCCCCAGGACAACCCGCGAGACCCAGTACTTC; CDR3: CASSPRTTRETQYF
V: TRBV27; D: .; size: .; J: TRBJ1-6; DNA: TGTGCCAGCAAAATGGGGACAACGAGCTCCTATAATTCACCCCTCCACTTT; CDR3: CASKMGTTSSYNSPLHF
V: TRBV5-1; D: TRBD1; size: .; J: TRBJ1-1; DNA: TGCGCCAGCACCATCTATCCGGGACAGGTGAACACTGAAGCTTTCTTT; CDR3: CASTIYPGQVNTEAFF
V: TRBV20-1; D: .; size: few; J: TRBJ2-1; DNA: TGCAGTGCTAGACCCCGGGAGACGCAGTTCTTC; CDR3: CSARPRETQFF
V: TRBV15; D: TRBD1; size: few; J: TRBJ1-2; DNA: TGTGCCACCAGCAGAGGAACAGGGGGAAACTATGGCTACACCTTC; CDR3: CATSRGTGGNYGYTF
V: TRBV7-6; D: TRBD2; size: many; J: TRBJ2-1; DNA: TGTGCCAGCAGCACCTGGACTAGCGGTTACAATGAGCAGTTCTTC; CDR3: CASSTWTSGYNEQFF
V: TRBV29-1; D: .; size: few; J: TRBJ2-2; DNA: TGCAGCGTTGATGGGGGCCCGAACACCGGGGAGCTGTTTTTT; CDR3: CSVDGGPNTGELFF
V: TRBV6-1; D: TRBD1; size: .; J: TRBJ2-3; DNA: TGTGCCAGCAAAGAAGACCCGGGACAGGGAGGAGATACGCAGTATTTT; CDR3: CASKEDPGQGGDTQYF
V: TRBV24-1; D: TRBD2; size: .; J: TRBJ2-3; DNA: TGTGCCACCAGTGATTTGGGACTAGCGGGAGTAGGAGATACGCAGTATTTT; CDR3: CATSDLGLAGVGDTQYF
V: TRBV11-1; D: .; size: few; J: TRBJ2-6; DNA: TGTGCCAGCAGCCGAGACAGAGTCATGAGCTCTGGGGCCAACGTCCTGACTTTC; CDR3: CASSRDRVMSSGANVLTF
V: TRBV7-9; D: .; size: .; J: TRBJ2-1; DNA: TGTGCCAGCAGCTTAGCTGGTTGGGAGCAGTTCTTC; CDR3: CASSLAGWEQFF
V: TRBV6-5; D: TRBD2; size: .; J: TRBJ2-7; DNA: TGTGCCAGCGCTAGCGGGTACGAGCAGTACTTC; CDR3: CASASGYEQYF
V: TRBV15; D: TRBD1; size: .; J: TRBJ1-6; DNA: TGTGCCACCACGTCCCCCCGGACAGGATCACCCCTCCACTTT; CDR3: CATTSPRTGSPLHF
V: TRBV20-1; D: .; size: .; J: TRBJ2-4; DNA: TGCAGTGCTAGAGAACGCCTAGCCAAAAACATTCAGTACTTC; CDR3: CSARERLAKNIQYF
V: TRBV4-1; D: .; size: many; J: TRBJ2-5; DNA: TGCGCCAGCAGCCAACCGACAGGGAGGGAGACCCAGTACTTC; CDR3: CASSQPTGRETQYF
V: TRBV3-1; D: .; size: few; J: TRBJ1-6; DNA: TGTGCCAGCAGCCAAGATATCCGTTCAGCACCCCTCCACTTT; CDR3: CASSQDIRSAPLHF
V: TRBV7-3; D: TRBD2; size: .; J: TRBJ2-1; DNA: TGTGCCAGCAGCGTCCTGGGACTAGCGGGAGGAAGCTCCTACAATGAGCAGTTCTTC; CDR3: CASSVLGLAGGSSYNEQFF
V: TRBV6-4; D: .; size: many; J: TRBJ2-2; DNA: TGTGCCAGCAGTGAACTAGGGATGGGGGAGCTGTTTTTT; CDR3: CASSELGMGELFF
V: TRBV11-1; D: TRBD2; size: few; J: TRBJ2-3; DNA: TGTGCCAGCAGCTTATTATCCAGCGGGGGCTTCAGCACAGATACGCAGTATTTT; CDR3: CASSLLSSGGFSTDTQYF
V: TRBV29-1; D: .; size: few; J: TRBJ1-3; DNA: TGCAGCGTTGAAGTGGACAGAGCCTCTGGAAACACCATATATTTT; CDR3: CSVEVDRASGNTIYF
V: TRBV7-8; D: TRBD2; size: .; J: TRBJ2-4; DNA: TGTGCCAGCAGCTCCCTTGGGCGCGGGAGAGGAAGGGCCAAAAACATTCAGTACTTC; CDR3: CASSSLGRGRGRAKNIQYF
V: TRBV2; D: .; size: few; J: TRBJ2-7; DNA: TGTGCCAGCAGAATAGGGGCTTACTACTACGAGCAGTACTTC; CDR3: CASRIGAYYYEQYF
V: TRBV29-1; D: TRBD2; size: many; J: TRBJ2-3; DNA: TGCAGCGTTGAAGCCCTAGCGGGAGGCACAGATACGCAGTATTTT; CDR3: CSVEALAGGTDTQYF
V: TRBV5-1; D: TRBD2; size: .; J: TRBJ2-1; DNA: TGCGCCAGCAGCTTAGTAGGGACTAGCGGAGTCAATGAGCAGTTCTTC; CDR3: CASSLVGTSGVNEQFF
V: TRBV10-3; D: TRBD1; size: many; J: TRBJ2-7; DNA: TGTGCCATCAGTCGGACAGGGCACTCCTACGAGCAGTACTTC; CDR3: CAISRTGHSYEQYF
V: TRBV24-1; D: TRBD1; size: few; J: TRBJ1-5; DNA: TGTGCCACCAGTGACCAGACAGGGGGACAGCCCCAGCATTTT; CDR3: CATSDQTGGQPQHF
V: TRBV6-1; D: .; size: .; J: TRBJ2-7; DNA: TGTGCCAGCTCGTTAGGGACTCCTCTCTACGAGCAGTACTTC; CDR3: CASSLGTPLYEQYF
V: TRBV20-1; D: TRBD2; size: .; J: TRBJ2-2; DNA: TGCAGTGCTAGAGATCCCCTAGCGGGAGGTTATCGCGGGGAGCTGTTTTTT; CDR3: CSARDPLAGGYRGELFF
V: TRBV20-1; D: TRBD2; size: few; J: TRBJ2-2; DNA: TGCAGTGCTAGAGACGGTCTAGCGGGAGGCACCGGGGAGCTGTTTTTT; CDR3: CSARDGLAGGTGELFF
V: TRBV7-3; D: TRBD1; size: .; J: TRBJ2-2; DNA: TGTGCCAGCAGCTTAACCGGGACAGCCACCGGGGAGCTGTTTTTT; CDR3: CASSLTGTATGELFF
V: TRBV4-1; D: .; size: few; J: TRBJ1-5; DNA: TGCGCCAGCAGCCAAGGGGAGGCAAGGAAGCGGAATCAGCCCCAGCATTTT; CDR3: CASSQGEARKRNQPQHF